Below, one TCR beta chain is given with its context. Its cognate antigen is unknown. V was cut by 5 bases and J by 0 bases, with 11 bases left in between. The CDR3 extends over 14 amino acids. Germline CDR1 reads MNHNS; CDR2 reads SASEGT. Method: immunoSEQ multiplex PCR; TCRdb's copy keeps in-frame clones and lacks some. The sample consists of just under 100,000 clones, around 94% of them appearing once. This entry is derived from a study of OX40 agonist ivuxolimab in advanced cancers. Study findings and constraints: There was clonal expansion of CD4+ and CD8+ blood T cells by week 6 at 0.1 to 3.0 mg/kg. Antigen specificity remained undetermined for the expanded peripheral T cells. Relatively little clonal expansion, among the lowest observed, appeared in partial responders at 0.1-3.0 mg/kg. Researchers report that CD8+ T cells had, on average, more expanded clones than CD4+.

This material consisted of CD4+ or CD8+ T cells sorted from blood, taken in a trial of the OX40 agonist ivuxolimab. The clonotype comes from an adult with an advanced solid tumor such as melanoma, head and neck, liver or kidney cancer. The V gene is TRBV6-1, the J gene TRBJ2-7; D call uncertain. CDR3 sequence (DNA): TGTGCCAGCAGTCCTTACGCGTCCTCCTACGAGCAGTACTTC. Encoded protein: CASSPYASSYEQYF.